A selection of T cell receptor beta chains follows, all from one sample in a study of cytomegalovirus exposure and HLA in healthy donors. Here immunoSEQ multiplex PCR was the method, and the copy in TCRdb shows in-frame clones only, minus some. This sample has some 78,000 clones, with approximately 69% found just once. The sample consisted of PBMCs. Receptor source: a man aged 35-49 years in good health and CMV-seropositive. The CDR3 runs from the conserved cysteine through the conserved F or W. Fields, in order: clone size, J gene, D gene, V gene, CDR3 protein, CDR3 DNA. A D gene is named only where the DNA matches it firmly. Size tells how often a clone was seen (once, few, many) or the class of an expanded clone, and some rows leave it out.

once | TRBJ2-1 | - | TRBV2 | CASSEAQDNEQFF | TGTGCCAGCAGTGAAGCGCAGGACAATGAGCAGTTCTTC
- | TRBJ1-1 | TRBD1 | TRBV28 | CASSPQGALTEAFF | TGTGCCAGCAGTCCCCAGGGGGCTCTGACTGAAGCTTTCTTT
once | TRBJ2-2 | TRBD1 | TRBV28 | CASRFGTGATGELFF | TGTGCCAGCAGATTCGGGACAGGGGCCACCGGGGAGCTGTTTTTT
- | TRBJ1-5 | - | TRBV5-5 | CASSLEQGGNQPQHF | TGTGCCAGCAGCTTGGAACAGGGAGGCAATCAGCCCCAGCATTTT
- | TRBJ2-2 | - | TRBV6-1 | CASRLVNTGELFF | TGTGCCAGCAGACTAGTGAACACCGGGGAGCTGTTTTTT
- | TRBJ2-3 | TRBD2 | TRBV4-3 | CASSRKRGGQDTQYF | TGCGCCAGCTCCCGGAAGCGGGGGGGCCAAGATACGCAGTATTTT
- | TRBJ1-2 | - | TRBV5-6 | CASSRQAAWANYGYTF | TGTGCCAGCAGCAGACAGGCGGCTTGGGCTAACTATGGCTACACCTTC
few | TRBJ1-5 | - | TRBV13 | CASSLRGQPQHF | TGTGCCAGCAGCTTAAGGGGTCAGCCCCAGCATTTT
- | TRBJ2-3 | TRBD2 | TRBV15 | CATSALPGLADSDTQYF | TGTGCCACCAGCGCTTTACCGGGACTAGCGGACTCGGATACGCAGTATTTT
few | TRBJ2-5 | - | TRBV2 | CASSEDMAETQYF | TGTGCCAGCAGTGAAGACATGGCAGAGACCCAGTACTTC
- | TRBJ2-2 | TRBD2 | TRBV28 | CASSLLSVAGGTGELFF | TGTGCCAGCAGTTTATTGTCGGTAGCGGGGGGCACCGGGGAGCTGTTTTTT
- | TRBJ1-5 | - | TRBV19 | CASSIWTVSNQPQHF | TGTGCCAGTAGTATCTGGACAGTTAGCAATCAGCCCCAGCATTTT
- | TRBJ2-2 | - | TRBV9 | CASSVGSAGPTGELFF | TGTGCCAGCAGCGTTGGTTCTGCGGGACCCACCGGGGAGCTGTTTTTT
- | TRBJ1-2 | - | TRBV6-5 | CASSYGVGSYGYTF | TGTGCCAGCAGTTACGGGGTAGGGAGCTATGGCTACACCTTC
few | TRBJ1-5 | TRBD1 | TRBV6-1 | CASSPDRANQPQHF | TGTGCCAGCAGTCCTGACAGGGCCAATCAGCCCCAGCATTTT
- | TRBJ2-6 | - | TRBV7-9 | CASSRGGGGSGANVLTF | TGTGCCAGCAGTCGAGGGGGGGGCGGCTCTGGGGCCAACGTCCTGACTTTC
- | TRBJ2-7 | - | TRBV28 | CASSSGAYEQYF | TGTGCCAGCAGTAGCGGAGCCTACGAGCAGTACTTC
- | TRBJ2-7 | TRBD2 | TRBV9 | CASSVGGGGSSYEQYF | TGTGCCAGCAGCGTAGGTGGCGGGGGAAGCTCCTACGAGCAGTACTTC
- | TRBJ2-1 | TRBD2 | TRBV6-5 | CASSGPAGGPRSQFF | TGTGCCAGCAGTGGACCGGCGGGAGGGCCCCGTAGTCAGTTCTTC
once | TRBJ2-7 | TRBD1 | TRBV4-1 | CASSAGTGEYEQYF | TGCGCCAGCAGCGCCGGGACAGGGGAGTACGAGCAGTACTTC
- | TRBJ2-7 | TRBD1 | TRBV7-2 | CASSPRTGGTYEQYF | TGTGCCAGCAGTCCACGGACAGGGGGGACGTACGAGCAGTACTTC
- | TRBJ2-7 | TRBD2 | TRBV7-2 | CASSLYGGAVYEQYF | TGTGCCAGCAGCTTATACGGGGGGGCCGTATACGAGCAGTACTTC
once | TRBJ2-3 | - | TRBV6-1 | CASSEAQGSGQYF | TGTGCCAGCAGTGAAGCGCAGGGGAGTGGGCAGTATTTT
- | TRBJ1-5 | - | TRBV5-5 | CASSLSGGYSNQPQHF | TGTGCCAGCAGCTTGTCGGGGGGATATAGCAATCAGCCCCAGCATTTT